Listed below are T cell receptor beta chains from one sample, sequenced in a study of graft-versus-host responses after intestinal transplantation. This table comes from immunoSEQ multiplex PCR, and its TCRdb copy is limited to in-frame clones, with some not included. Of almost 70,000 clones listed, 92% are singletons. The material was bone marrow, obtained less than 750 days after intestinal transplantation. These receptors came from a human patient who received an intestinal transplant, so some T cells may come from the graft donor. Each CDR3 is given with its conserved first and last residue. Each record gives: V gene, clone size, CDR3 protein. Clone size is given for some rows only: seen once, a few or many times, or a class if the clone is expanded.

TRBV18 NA CASSPRGQSYGYTF
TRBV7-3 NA CASSWTGESYEQYF
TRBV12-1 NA CASSSRCGGNEQFF
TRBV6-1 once CASRGWYSGRSYNEQFF
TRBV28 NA CASSFDSQQYF
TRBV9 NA CASAGGLGSETQYF
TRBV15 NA CATSSRNGAGPYNEQFF
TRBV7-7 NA CASSLRRGQGGSQETQYF
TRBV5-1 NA CASSLLLLAEDEQYF
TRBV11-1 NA CASSLASGSSYEQYF
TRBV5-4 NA CASSWGGETLSEQYF
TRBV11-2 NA CASSTQETQYF
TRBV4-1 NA CASSQVMAPQLGEQYF
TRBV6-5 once CASSYEGDGPYEQYF
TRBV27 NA CASSRNLRDGGAEAFF
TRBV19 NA CASSGTTSVSYNEQFF
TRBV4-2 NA CASSQDPGTLIGEQYF
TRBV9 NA CASRSGTAGTEAFF
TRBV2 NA CASSDGEEDTEAFF
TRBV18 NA CASSGQEAVGAEAFF
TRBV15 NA CATSRDEGGGNTIYF
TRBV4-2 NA CASSQRIGNTGELFF
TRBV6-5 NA CASRDSSFRYGYTF
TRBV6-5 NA CASSLTGTYEQYF
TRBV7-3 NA CASSFEVTDTQYF
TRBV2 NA CASTGSERGGGSYEQYF
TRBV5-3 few CASSRAYGYTF
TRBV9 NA CASSGPTANTGELFF
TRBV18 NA CASSPRGSMNTEAFF
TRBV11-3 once CASSLVQQMIAKNIQYF
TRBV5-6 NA CASSLIRDRRTEAFF
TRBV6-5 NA CASSKQGEGEKLFF
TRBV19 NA CASRKRTGGDQPQHF
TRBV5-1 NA CASSPSRVNYGYTF
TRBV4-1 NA CASSQVGPGGTANYGYTF
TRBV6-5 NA CASRSSGTVSYEQYF